Each of the 15 T cell receptor beta chains below was sequenced from the same sample in a study of patients and donors after allogeneic stem cell transplantation. TCRdb reprocessed the RT-PCR reads via MiXCR and lists one record per CDR3 protein. Of about 400,000 distinct CDR3 sequences listed, roughly 16% were seen once; the top ten hold roughly 7.2%. Sequenced sample: blood, either unsorted or a sorted T cell fraction (not recorded which). These receptors were taken from a human donor who was either an allogeneic HSCT recipient or a stem cell or donor lymphocyte infusion donor (not recorded which). It is not recorded whose cells these are; they may come from a transplant donor.

This clonotype was found a few times. The rearrangement uses TRBV11-3 and TRBJ2-3, with D tentatively TRBD1 or TRBD2 (5 bases each). Trimming took 5 bases from V and 5 from J, leaving 14 bases between them. The CDR3 contains 14 residues. Germline V lookup: CDR1 SGHNT, CDR2 YENEEA. The CDR3 reads CASSHRDPLDTQYF. In nucleotides, the CDR3 is TGTGCCAGCAGCCACCGGGACCCCTTAGATACGCAGTATTTT.

This rearrangement joins TRBV5-1 to TRBJ2-1; 13 nucleotides agree with TRBD2. The CDR3 has 15 residues. The V segment lost 3 bases and the J segment 9 bases; nucleotides outside the gene matches: 6. Germline CDR1 is SGHRS and CDR2 is YFSETQ. CDR3 coding DNA: TGCGCCAGCAGCTCCCAACTAGCGGGAGGGGGTGAGCAGTTCTTC. Residues: CASSSQLAGGGEQFF. The whole variable domain, filled in from reference TRBV5-1 and TRBJ2-1, reads KAGVTQTPRYLIKTRGQQVTLSCSPISGHRSVSWYQQTPGQGLQFLFEYFSETQRNKGNFPGRFSGRQFSNSRSEMNVSTLELGDSALYLCASSSQLAGGGEQFFGPGTRLTVL.

This clonotype was recorded once. The chain uses TRBV4-2 and TRBJ2-7; D may correspond to TRBD1 or TRBD2 (6 bases each). This CDR3 comprises 16 residues. Trimming took 1 base from V and 8 from J, leaving 21 bases between them. Per germline, CDR1 LGHNA and CDR2 YNFKEQ. The CDR3 reads CASSQGSRGLSTKQYF. The CDR3 bases are TGTGCCAGCAGCCAAGGGAGCAGGGGACTTTCTACGAAGCAGTACTTC.

V gene TRBV2 combines with J gene TRBJ1-5; perhaps TRBD1 as D (5 bases). The germline V gene has CDR1 SNHLY and CDR2 FYNNEI. The CDR3 length is 14 residues. V lost 4 bases, J lost 4 bases, and 11 bases lay in between. CDR3 DNA sequence: TGTGCCAGCAGTGGGGAGACAGTGAATCAGCCCCAGCATTTT. This gives the protein CASSGETVNQPQHF.

This clonotype was recorded a few times. The chain couples TRBV28 to TRBJ2-7; 13 bases match TRBD2. The CDR3 consists of 15 residues. V gave up 6 bases and J gave up 5 bases; unmatched junction bases: 7. Germline assignment: CDR1 MDHEN and CDR2 SYDVKM. Here the CDR3 reads CASRETSGGVHEQYF. The CDR3 DNA reads as TGTGCCAGCAGGGAAACTAGCGGGGGGGTCCACGAGCAGTACTTC.

This clonotype was found a few times. The V call is TRBV24-1, the J call TRBJ2-3; D assignment may be TRBD1 or TRBD2 (7 bases each). CDR1 and CDR2 (germline): KGHDR, SFDVKD. CDR3 length: 16 residues. V lost 5 bases to trimming and J lost 6 bases, with 20 bases between them. The CDR3 coding sequence is TGTGCCACCAGTGCCCTCTCGGGGAGGGGGCGTGATACGCAGTATTTT. Residues: CATSALSGRGRDTQYF.

The chain combines TRBV21-1 with TRBJ2-3; the table's D call TRBD1 went unverified against the DNA. TRBV21-1 is designated a pseudogene. This CDR3 contains 16 residues. The CDR3 region is CASSNRTAISTDTQYF. The CDR3 coding sequence is TGTGCCAGCAGCAACCGGACAGCCATTAGCACAGATACGCAGTATTTT.

This rearrangement joins TRBV12-3 or TRBV12-4 to TRBJ1-1; unclear D gene. This CDR3 is 14 amino acids long. V was pared by 1 base and J by 4 bases, with 10 bases between. The DNA of the CDR3 is TGTGCCAGCAGTTTAGATTCTAGAGTCACTGAAGCTTTCTTT. Residues: CASSLDSRVTEAFF.

This clonotype showed up many times. The chain has TRBV12-3 or TRBV12-4 and TRBJ2-7; D possibly uses TRBD1 or TRBD2 (5 bases each). V was cut by 4 bases and J by 4 bases, with 20 bases left in between. The CDR3 is 16 residues long. The CDR3 spells CASSSGDLIPSYEQYF. The CDR3 DNA is TGTGCCAGCAGTTCCGGGGACCTGATTCCGTCTTACGAGCAGTACTTC.

The sample holds many counts of this clonotype. CDR3 region: CASSPRQGGYGYTF. The CDR3 nucleotides read TGTGCCAGCAGTCCTAGACAGGGGGGGTATGGCTACACCTTC. This chain connects TRBV12-3 or TRBV12-4 to TRBJ1-2; TRBD1 matches at 9 bases. With V trimmed by 5 bases and J by 5 bases, 6 bases remained unmatched. The CDR3 extends over 14 amino acids.

The rearrangement uses TRBV7-9 and TRBJ2-3; D is perhaps TRBD1 or TRBD2 (5 bases each). Trimming shortened V by 5 bases and J by 1 base, and 13 bases separated the two germline ends. CDR1 SEHNR and CDR2 FQNEAQ come from the germline V gene (reference sequence). The CDR3 totals 15 residues. CDR3 amino acids: CASSTQGAGTDTQYF. CDR3 coding DNA: TGTGCCAGCAGCACTCAGGGAGCGGGCACAGATACGCAGTATTTT.

J is TRBJ1-4 and V is TRBV20-1; D unclear. CDR3 length: 14 amino acids. Between the trimmed V and J ends, which lost 3 bases and 5 bases, there was a span of 13 bases. Germline V lookup: CDR1 DFQATT, CDR2 SNEGSKA (reference sequence). CDR3 sequence reads: CSASLRTPNEKLFF. CDR3 in DNA: TGCAGTGCTAGTCTCCGGACTCCAAATGAAAAACTGTTTTTT.

The V and J genes are TRBV2 and TRBJ1-3; the D is unclear. Germline CDR1 is SNHLY and CDR2 is FYNNEI. CDR3 size: 16 residues. V lost 6 bases and J 0 bases, leaving 15 bases between the germline ends. CDR3 residues: CASSSNLRGSGNTIYF. Here the CDR3 DNA reads TGTGCCAGCAGCTCCAACCTAAGAGGCTCTGGAAACACCATATATTTT.

The chain combines TRBV9 with TRBJ1-2, with TRBD1 matching 9 bases. The CDR3 totals 13 residues. V lost 3 bases, J lost 8 bases, and 5 bases stayed unmatched. Germline V gene data show CDR1 as SGDLS and CDR2 as YYNGEE. This chain's CDR3 is CASSDRTGDGYTF. CDR3 nucleotides: TGTGCCAGCAGCGACCGGACAGGGGACGGCTACACCTTC.

This clonotype appeared a few times. The CDR3 DNA is TGCGCCAGCAGCTTCGGGGCTAGCGGATTAGCCAAAAACATTCAGTACTTC. This translates into CASSFGASGLAKNIQYF. The chain recombines TRBV5-1 with TRBJ2-4, with 7 bases lining up with TRBD2. The V gene's germline CDR1 is SGHRS and CDR2 YFSETQ. The V segment lost 2 bases and the J segment 0 bases; nucleotides outside the gene matches: 8. The CDR3 is made up of 17 amino acids.